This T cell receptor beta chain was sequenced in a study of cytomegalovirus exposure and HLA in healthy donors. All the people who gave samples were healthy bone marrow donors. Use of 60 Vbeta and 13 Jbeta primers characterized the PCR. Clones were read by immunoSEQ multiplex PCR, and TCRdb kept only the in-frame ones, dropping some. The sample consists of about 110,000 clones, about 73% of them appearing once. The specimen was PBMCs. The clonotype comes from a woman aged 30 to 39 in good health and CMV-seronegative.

CDR3 amino acids: CASTRRDRVLSSQYF. As DNA, the CDR3 is TGTGCCAGCACCCGCCGGGACAGGGTTCTGTCGTCCCAGTACTTC. The V call is TRBV28, the J call TRBJ2-5, with 9 bases aligning to TRBD1. Germline values: CDR1 MDHEN, CDR2 SYDVKM. The V segment lost 7 bases and the J segment 9 bases; nucleotides outside the gene matches: 15. The CDR3 runs 15 residues.